The sequence of this T cell receptor beta chain was determined in a study of vaccination effects on CD4 cells after COVID-19. As for the study in general: The cohort was immunized with two doses of either the BNT162b2 or mRNA-1273 vaccine.

It was after 10 days of culture that CD4+ T cells were isolated. Vaccine recipients, nucleocapsid antibody negative, had no prior SARS-CoV-2 infection. Researchers swapped half the medium for IL-2 medium on both days 3 and 7. As regards this clone: Its antigen is unidentified.

Assay used: immunoSEQ multiplex PCR; TCRdb lists only in-frame clones, some missing. The sample holds about 72,000 clones, roughly four fifths seen once. Study-wide points: Small numbers of convalescent patients limited the study. It also lacked early post-infection timepoints.

The ends lost 5 bases at V and 4 bases at J; junction bases unmatched: 6. There are 15 residues in the CDR3. Germline CDR1 MDHEN, CDR2 SYDVKM. This chain connects TRBV28 to TRBJ1-5; TRBD1 aligns across 9 bases. The TCR sequence derives from a human donor who received a COVID-19 vaccine. The sample was CD4+ T cells from PBMCs cultured without peptide, taken before COVID-19 vaccination. The CDR3 loop reads CASSGNGQGNQPQHF. CDR3 sequence (DNA): TGTGCCAGCAGTGGGAATGGACAGGGGAATCAGCCCCAGCATTTT.